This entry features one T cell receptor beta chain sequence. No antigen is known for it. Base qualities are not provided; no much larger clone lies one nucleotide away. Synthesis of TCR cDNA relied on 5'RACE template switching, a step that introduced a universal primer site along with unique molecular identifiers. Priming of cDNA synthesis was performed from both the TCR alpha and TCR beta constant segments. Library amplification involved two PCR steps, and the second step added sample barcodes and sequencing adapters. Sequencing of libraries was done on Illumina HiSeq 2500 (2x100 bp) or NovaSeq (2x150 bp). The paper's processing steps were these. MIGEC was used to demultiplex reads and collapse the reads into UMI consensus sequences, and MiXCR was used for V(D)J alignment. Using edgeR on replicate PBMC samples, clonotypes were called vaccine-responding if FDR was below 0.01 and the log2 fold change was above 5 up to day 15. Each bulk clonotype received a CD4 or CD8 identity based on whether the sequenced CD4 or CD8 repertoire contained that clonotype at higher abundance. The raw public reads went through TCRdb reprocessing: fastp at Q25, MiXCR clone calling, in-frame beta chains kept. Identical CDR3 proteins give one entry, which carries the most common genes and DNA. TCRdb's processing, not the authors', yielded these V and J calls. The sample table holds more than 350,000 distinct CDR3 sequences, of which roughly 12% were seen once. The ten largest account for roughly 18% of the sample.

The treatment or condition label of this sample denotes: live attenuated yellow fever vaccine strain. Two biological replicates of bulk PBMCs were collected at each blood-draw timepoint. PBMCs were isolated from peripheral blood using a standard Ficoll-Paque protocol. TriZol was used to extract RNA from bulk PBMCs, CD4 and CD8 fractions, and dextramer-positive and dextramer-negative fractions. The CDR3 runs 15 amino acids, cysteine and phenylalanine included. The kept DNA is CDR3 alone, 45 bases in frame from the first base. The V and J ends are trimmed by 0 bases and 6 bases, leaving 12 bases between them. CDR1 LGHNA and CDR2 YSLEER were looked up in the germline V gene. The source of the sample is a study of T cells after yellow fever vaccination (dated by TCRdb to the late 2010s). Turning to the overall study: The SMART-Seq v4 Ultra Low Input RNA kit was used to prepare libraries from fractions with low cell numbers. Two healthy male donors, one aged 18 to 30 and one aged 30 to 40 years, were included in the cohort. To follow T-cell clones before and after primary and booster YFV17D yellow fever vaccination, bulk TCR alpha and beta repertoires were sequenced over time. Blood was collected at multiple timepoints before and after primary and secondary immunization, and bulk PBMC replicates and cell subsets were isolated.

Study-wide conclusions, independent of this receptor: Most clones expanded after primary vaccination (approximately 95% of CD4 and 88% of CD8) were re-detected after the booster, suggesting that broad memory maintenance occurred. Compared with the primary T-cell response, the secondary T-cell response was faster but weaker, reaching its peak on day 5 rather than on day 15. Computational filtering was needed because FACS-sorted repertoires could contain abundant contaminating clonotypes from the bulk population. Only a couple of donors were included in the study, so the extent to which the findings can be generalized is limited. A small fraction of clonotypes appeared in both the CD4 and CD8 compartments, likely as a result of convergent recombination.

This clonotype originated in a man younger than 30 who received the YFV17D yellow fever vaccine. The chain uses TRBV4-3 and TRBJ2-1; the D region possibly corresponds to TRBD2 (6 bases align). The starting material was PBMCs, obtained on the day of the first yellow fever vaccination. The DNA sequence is TGCGCCAGCAGCCAAGATGGTATTAGCGGCAATGAGCAGTTCTTC. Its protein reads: CASSQDGISGNEQFF.